A single sample is the source of the 16 T cell receptor beta chains below, sequenced in a study of T and B cells in COVID-19 patients. Each TRB amplification used roughly 240-550 ng of genomic DNA from blood. Multiplex PCR with BIOMED2 TRB-A/B primer pools amplified TRB rearrangements. Via MiXCR, TCRdb re-called the multiplex PCR reads, giving one row per CDR3 protein. The sample consists of 20,000 or so distinct CDR3 sequences, over 25% of them appearing once. Sequenced: blood. These TCRs come from a human donor who had recovered from COVID-19.

This clonotype has more than one count but fewer than ten. The rearrangement joins TRBV27 to TRBJ2-7; tentatively, D is TRBD2 (6 bases). CDR1 is MNHEY, CDR2 SMNVEV, per germline (reference sequence). The CDR3 extends over 13 amino acids. Trimming cost V 0 bases and J 3 bases, with 6 bases left between them. The CDR3 sequence: CASSLSGGYEQYF. In DNA, the CDR3 is TGTGCCAGCAGTTTATCCGGGGGCTACGAGCAGTACTTC.

The gene calls are TRBV14 and TRBJ2-1, with 9 bases aligning to TRBD2. The CDR3 spans 14 residues. Germline V gene lookup returns CDR1 SGHDN and CDR2 FVKESK. The J segment lost 10 bases and the V segment lost 1 base, leaving 5 bases of the junction unmatched. CDR3: CASSQVLAGGEQFF. The CDR3 nucleotides are TGTGCCAGCAGCCAAGTACTAGCGGGCGGAGAGCAGTTCTTC. The full variable domain, completed using reference TRBV14 and TRBJ2-1, is EAGVTQFPSHSVIEKGQTVTLRCDPISGHDNLYWYRRVMGKEIKFLLHFVKESKQDESGMPNNRFLAERTGGTYSTLKVQPAELEDSGVYFCASSQVLAGGEQFFGPGTRLTVL.

V and J are TRBV6-5 and TRBJ1-2; 9 nucleotides line up with TRBD1. This CDR3 comprises 15 residues. Germline loops: CDR1 MNHEY, CDR2 SVGAGI. The V and J ends lost 5 bases and 7 bases, in that order; junction bases with no gene match: 11. The CDR3 coding sequence is TGTGCCAGCAGTAAGGGGGACAGGGCCGTCACTGGCTACACCTTC. Its translation is CASSKGDRAVTGYTF.

The rearrangement joins TRBV11-3 to TRBJ2-7, with a weak D call TRBD2 (5 bases). The CDR3 runs to 16 residues. Germline CDR1 SGHNT, CDR2 YENEEA. The V end was cut by 7 bases, the J end by 6 bases, with 25 bases between. CDR3 DNA: TGTGCCAGCAAGGCAGTCCGGGGTCCAAAAGGCGGCGAGCAGTACTTC. It translates to CASKAVRGPKGGEQYF.

This rearrangement joins TRBV27 to TRBJ2-4; no reliable D call. Trimming took off 6 bases at V and 8 bases at J, with 11 bases between the two ends. CDR3 size: 12 residues. Germline V gene sequence: CDR1 MNHEY, CDR2 SMNVEV (reference sequence). CDR3 residues: CASSFPRYIQYF. The CDR3 coding sequence is TGTGCCAGCAGCTTCCCTAGATACATTCAGTACTTC.

This clonotype has a handful of counts. This sequence joins TRBV5-1 and TRBJ1-1; possibly TRBD1 for D (6 bases). V lost 4 bases and J 0 bases, leaving 13 bases between the germline ends. This CDR3 has 15 residues. Germline V gene lookup returns CDR1 SGHRS and CDR2 YFSETQ. CDR3 residues: CASSANRDLNTEAFF. The CDR3, as DNA: TGCGCCAGCAGCGCAAACAGGGACCTGAACACTGAAGCTTTCTTT.

This clonotype was seen many times. The rearrangement joins TRBV6-5 to TRBJ2-7, with TRBD1 matching over 7 bases. Germline lookup yields CDR1 MNHEY and CDR2 SVGAGI. Losses at the gene ends were 0 bases for V and 5 bases for J; bases not matched to a gene: 4. This CDR3 is 14 amino acids long. CDR3 bases: TGTGCCAGCAGTTACTCGAGGGGGCGGGACGAGCAGTACTTC. Its protein is CASSYSRGRDEQYF.

The rearrangement links TRBV7-2 to TRBJ2-2, with 7 positions matching TRBD1. Germline V gene data show CDR1 as SGHTA and CDR2 as FQGNSA. V lost 5 bases and J lost 4; bases outside the gene matches: 10. The CDR3 is 16 amino acids. The CDR3 nucleotides are TGTGCCAGCAGCCCCCGGATGGCAGGGGGCACCGGGGAGCTGTTTTTT. It is translated as CASSPRMAGGTGELFF.

The V gene is TRBV7-9, the J gene TRBJ2-7; tentatively, D is TRBD1 or TRBD2 (7 bases each). The CDR3 sequence is 16 residues long. The germline V gene encodes CDR1 SEHNR and CDR2 FQNEAQ (reference sequence). V was trimmed by 4 bases and J by 4 bases, leaving 20 bases between them. CDR3 nucleotide sequence: TGTGCCAGCAGCTGGGGGTATGGCAGGGGGGGGTACGAGCAGTACTTC. Translated: CASSWGYGRGGYEQYF.

This rearrangement joins TRBV19 to TRBJ1-5; D is unresolved. CDR1 LNHDA and CDR2 SQIVND come from the germline V gene (reference sequence). The V end lost 4 bases, the J end lost 0 bases, and 7 bases lay between the germline ends. The CDR3 runs 14 residues. CDR3 coding DNA: TGTGCCAGTAGTAGTTTAAATAGCAATCAGCCCCAGCATTTT. This gives the protein CASSSLNSNQPQHF.

The chain links TRBV12-3 or TRBV12-4 to TRBJ1-5, with D maybe TRBD1 (6 bases). The CDR3 consists of 14 residues. Trimming cost V 10 bases and J 0 bases, with 13 bases left between them. The CDR3 region has the DNA TGTGCCACCAGGGGAATCAATAGCAATCAGCCCCAGCATTTT. Its translation is CATRGINSNQPQHF.

This clonotype was observed a single time. The chain employs TRBV5-1 and TRBJ1-1; D unresolved. Germline assignment: CDR1 SGHRS and CDR2 YFSETQ. The CDR3 runs 14 residues. The V end lost 5 bases, the J end lost 2 bases, and 13 bases lay between the germline ends. Here the CDR3 reads CASRGGGFNTEAFF. The CDR3 DNA reads TGCGCCAGCAGGGGAGGAGGGTTCAACACTGAAGCTTTCTTT.

This clonotype is medium-sized. The J gene is TRBJ2-5, the V gene TRBV11-3; D possibly corresponds to TRBD2 (7 bases). The V gene's germline CDR1 is SGHNT and CDR2 YENEEA. CDR3 size: 15 residues. V was clipped by 3 bases and J by 6 bases, with 17 bases between them. The CDR3: CASSLGGAVPQTQYF. The CDR3 DNA reads as TGTGCCAGCAGCTTGGGGGGGGCCGTCCCCCAGACCCAGTACTTC.

This clonotype showed up just a few times. V usage is TRBV12-3 or TRBV12-4 and J usage is TRBJ1-1; D gene unclear. The CDR3 runs 14 residues. Trimming shortened V by 2 bases and J by 2 bases, and 9 bases separated the two germline ends. The CDR3 region has the DNA TGTGCCAGCAGTTTAATACAGACTAACACTGAAGCTTTCTTT. Its protein product is CASSLIQTNTEAFF.

The chain uses TRBV19 and TRBJ1-1; no clear D gene. The germline gives CDR1 LNHDA, CDR2 SQIVND (reference sequence). This CDR3 region has 13 residues. V shed 7 bases and J shed 3 bases, with 12 bases lying between them. The CDR3 nucleotides are TGTGCCAGTACCCTTTATATCTACACTGAAGCTTTCTTT. Its protein is CASTLYIYTEAFF.

This clonotype has at least ten counts. The J gene is TRBJ2-2, the V gene TRBV12-3 or TRBV12-4; no definite D call. Between the trimmed V and J ends, which lost 7 bases and 0 bases, there was a span of 12 bases. The CDR3 loop spans 15 amino acids. The CDR3 DNA follows: TGTGCCAGCACCCCCAGTCTGTCGAACACCGGGGAGCTGTTTTTT. This sequence encodes CASTPSLSNTGELFF.